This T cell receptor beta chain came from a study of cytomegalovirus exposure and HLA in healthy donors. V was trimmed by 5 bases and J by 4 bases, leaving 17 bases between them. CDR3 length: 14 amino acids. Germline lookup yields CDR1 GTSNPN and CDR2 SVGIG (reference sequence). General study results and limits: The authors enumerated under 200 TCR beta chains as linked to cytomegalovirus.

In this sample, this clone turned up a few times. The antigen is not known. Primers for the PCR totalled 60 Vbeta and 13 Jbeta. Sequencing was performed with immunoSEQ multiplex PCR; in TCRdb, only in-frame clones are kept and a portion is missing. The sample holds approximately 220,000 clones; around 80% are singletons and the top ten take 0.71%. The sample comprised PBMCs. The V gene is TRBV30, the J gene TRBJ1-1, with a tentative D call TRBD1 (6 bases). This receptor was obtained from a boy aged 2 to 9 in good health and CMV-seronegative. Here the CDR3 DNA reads TGTGCCTGGCAGGGGTCCTGGTGGGTCACTGAAGCTTTCTTT. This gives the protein CAWQGSWWVTEAFF.